This TCR beta chain was recovered during a study of technical replicates of blood from a handful of donors (dated by TCRdb to the late 2010s). Counted from cysteine to phenylalanine, this CDR3 has 15 amino acids. Here the CDR3 DNA is all that survives: 45 bases in frame from base 1. V is trimmed back by 4 bases and J by 4 bases, and the junction contains 6 bases that no gene match accounts for. Library construction relied on the immunoSEQ multiplex PCR assay. TCRdb retrieved this table from immuneACCESS and kept in-frame rearrangements only. Not all clones are present; in checked studies, unresolved V genes account for under half, and no reason is known for the remainder. The sample table contains around 79,000 clones; only one count was recorded for about nine tenths of them. 0.3% to 0.5% of the sample rests with the top ten. On this clone itself: Its specific antigen is unknown. Per-base qualities were not stored, and no clone one base away is much larger.

The V and J genes are TRBV23-1 and TRBJ1-5, with 8 junctional bases fitting TRBD1. TRBV23-1 is annotated as an ORF whose role is uncertain. The TCR comes from a human donor in good health. Some clones in this sample may be carry-over from other donors' samples. The sequenced sample consisted of T cells isolated from PBMCs. The nucleotide sequence is given as TGCGCCAGCAGTCCAGACAGGGGATGTAATCAGCCCCAGCATTTT. It is translated as CASSPDRGCNQPQHF.